This record looks at one TCR beta chain sequence and its context. This clonotype was detected only a few times. Its cognate antigen has yet to be identified. Base qualities are not recorded, but no much larger clone differs from it by a single base. Immediately after resection, surgical brain or tumor specimens were cryofrozen in liquid nitrogen, with peripheral blood cells collected concurrently. The iRepertoire nested amplicon-rescue multiplex PCR (arm-PCR) platform was used to amplify TCR alpha and beta CDR3 regions from RNA. One-step reverse transcription and amplification used about 90-400 ng of tissue mRNA or PBMC total RNA as input. Following bead purification, Illumina adapters were added by a secondary multiplex PCR, and the libraries were gel-purified between 200 and 400 bp. Internal 6-nucleotide barcodes were carried by the libraries and were used for demultiplexing. Sequencing of the libraries was done on an Illumina MiSeq using 2x220 or 2x250 nucleotide paired-end reads. In the original analysis: Paired reads were merged using FLASH 1.2.11 and aligned with BWA-MEM to the GRCh37 human genome, and TRA and TRB reads were then extracted. For V and J assignment, an IMGT-derived reference of cassette sequences and CDR3 motifs that included pseudogenes was used. Reads were translated in three frames, and productive CDR3s were defined as those with a C...FGXG motif and no stop codons. Unique combinations of V-J cassette pair and CDR3 amino acid sequence were defined as clonotypes. Filtering of reads was based on Hamming distance, with the threshold set by the sequence error rate of each sample in mapped regions. Starting from the raw public reads, TCRdb applied fastp trimming at Q25, assembled clones with MiXCR and retained in-frame beta chains. Rows are unified per CDR3 protein, each entry keeping the most common DNA and genes. TCRdb's processing, not the authors' own work, is the source of the V and J calls. The sample table holds 300,000 to 400,000 distinct CDR3 sequences, of which 41% were seen once. Of the sample, approximately 12% falls within the top ten clones.

The sample comes from a study of glioma-infiltrating T cells (dated by TCRdb to the mid-2010s). Some background on the complete study: Low-grade gliomas were WHO grade II oligodendrogliomas or astrocytomas, and glioblastomas were WHO grade IV tumors sampled at initial rather than recurrent diagnosis. Glioma patients received dexamethasone for six or fewer days before surgery. Blood libraries targeted about 4- to 10-fold sequencing coverage of 1 million or so peripheral T cells. TCR alpha- and beta-chain repertoires were sequenced from glioma tissue, non-neoplastic brain tissue and matched peripheral blood mononuclear cells. To gauge divergence between tissue and blood T-cell populations, every tissue-infiltrating repertoire was compared against the peripheral blood repertoire from the same patient. Three low-grade glioma patients, about 8 primary glioblastoma patients, and three non-glioma patients who contributed non-neoplastic brain tissue made up the paired cohort. What the research found in general, with its limitations: Patients with low tissue-blood divergence were marked by a signature set of shared blood CDR3 motifs, and this signature set was depleted in highly divergent patients. VJ-independent divergence between tissue and blood was below expectation in non-neoplastic patients but above expectation in all gliomas, especially low-grade gliomas. Only a very small number of CDR3 sequences turned up in both tissue and blood, a result put down to high CDR3 diversity combined with limited sampling. The group comparisons were based on small numbers of patients: three non-neoplastic, three low-grade glioma and about eight glioblastoma patients.

The CDR3 starts with the cysteine, ends with the phenylalanine, and has 14 residues. Left in the record is the CDR3 DNA by itself, 42 bases read in frame from the first base. CDR1 and CDR2, looked up from the germline V gene (reference sequence), are DFQATT and SNEGSKA. The junction carries 18 bases between V and J, which are trimmed by 6 bases and 6 bases respectively. The rearranged segments are TRBV20-1 and TRBJ1-5; TRBD1 is possibly the D segment (6 matching bases). Sequencing input: glioma tissue, nonneoplastic brain tissue, or PBMCs (not recorded which). The receptor was isolated from a human donor with low-grade glioma or glioblastoma, undergoing nonglioma brain surgery, or in good health (not recorded which). The CDR3: CSAQLLRGGQPQHF. DNA sequence: TGCAGTGCCCAATTACTCAGGGGAGGTCAGCCCCAGCATTTT.